A single sample is the source of the 26 T cell receptor beta chains below, sequenced in a study of blood T cells in healthy people across ages. The second PCR ran roughly 7 to 12 cycles with a sample-barcoded 5' primer and J-beta primers. TCRdb re-analysed the 5' RACE reads in MiXCR, keeping a single row per CDR3 protein. The data hold 750,000 or so distinct CDR3 sequences, with roughly 25% observed a single time. These records were also assigned to another study, of T cells of mothers and their children.

Input material: blood. The source of these receptors is a boy younger than 18 in good health.

The chain has TRBV7-2 and TRBJ1-4; perhaps TRBD1 as D (6 bases). The germline V gene has CDR1 SGHTA and CDR2 FQGNSA. V dropped 0 bases and J dropped 7 bases, with 15 bases sitting between them. The CDR3 extends over 16 amino acids. The CDR3 spells CASSLAGGGGGEKLFF. CDR3 sequence (DNA): TGTGCCAGCAGCTTAGCTGGGGGGGGCGGGGGTGAAAAACTGTTTTTT.

This rearrangement joins TRBV29-1 to TRBJ2-1; D is unresolved. Per the germline V gene, CDR1 is SQVTM and CDR2 is ANQGSEA. V shed 5 bases and J shed 0 bases, with 2 bases lying between them. This CDR3 is built from 11 residues. The CDR3 spells CSVLSYNEQFF. The CDR3 DNA is TGCAGCGTTCTCTCCTACAATGAGCAGTTCTTC.

There are a few counts of this clonotype. The chain couples TRBV4-3 to TRBJ2-5, with D hard to call. The CDR3 contains 14 residues. V was trimmed by 0 bases and J by 3 bases, leaving 8 bases between them. CDR1 LGHNA and CDR2 YSLEER come from the germline V gene. The CDR3 region is CASSQERYKETQYF. For the CDR3, the DNA is TGCGCCAGCAGCCAAGAGCGGTACAAAGAGACCCAGTACTTC.

CDR3 in amino acids: CASSVGTEEHYGYTF. CDR3 DNA sequence: TGTGCCAGCAGCGTGGGGACCGAGGAGCACTATGGCTACACCTTC. The chain has TRBV9 and TRBJ1-2; maybe TRBD1 (5 bases). V dropped 2 bases and J dropped 3 bases, with 14 bases sitting between them. Looked up from germline, CDR1 is SGDLS and CDR2 is YYNGEE. The CDR3 runs 15 residues.

This clonotype was recorded many times. This chain connects TRBV4-1 to TRBJ2-4; 7 bases agree with TRBD2. Trimming removed 4 bases from V and 0 bases from J; junction bases left unmatched: 3. Germline CDR1 reads MGHRA; CDR2 reads YSYEKL. The CDR3 extends over 15 amino acids. For the CDR3, the DNA is TGCGCCAGCAGCCCCGGGGGGATAGCCAAAAACATTCAGTACTTC. Protein product: CASSPGGIAKNIQYF.

J is TRBJ1-3 and V is TRBV10-3; TRBD1 might be the D (5 bases). The V gene's germline CDR1 is ENHRY and CDR2 SYGVKD. The CDR3 covers 15 residues. The V end lost 7 bases, the J end lost 0 bases, and 13 bases lay between the germline ends. Here the CDR3 reads CAITSGQGSGNTIYF. CDR3 nucleotide sequence: TGTGCCATCACTTCGGGGCAAGGCTCTGGAAACACCATATATTTT.

This rearrangement joins TRBV11-2 to TRBJ2-1; 7 bases match TRBD2. This CDR3 spans 16 amino acids. The ends lost 2 bases at V and 0 bases at J; junction bases unmatched: 4. CDR1 and CDR2 from the germline V gene are SGHAT and FQNNGV. The CDR3, as DNA: TGTGCCAGCAGCTTATCGGGGGGTTACTCCTACAATGAGCAGTTCTTC. It translates to CASSLSGGYSYNEQFF.

This clonotype was seen only a few times. This sequence joins TRBV28 and TRBJ2-3; D is perhaps TRBD1 or TRBD2 (6 bases each). Looked up from germline, CDR1 is MDHEN and CDR2 is SYDVKM. This CDR3 spans 13 amino acids. V was pared by 8 bases and J by 14 bases, with 23 bases between. The CDR3 loop is CASLKRGSGAAYF. CDR3 in DNA: TGTGCCAGCCTCAAACGAGGGTCGGGGGCCGCGTATTTT.

The genes are TRBV28 and TRBJ1-4; TRBD1 agrees at 7 bases. V lost 4 bases, J lost 5 bases, and 13 bases stayed unmatched. This CDR3 has 17 residues. In germline, CDR1 is MDHEN, CDR2 SYDVKM. CDR3 in DNA: TGTGCCAGCAGTTATACGCCAGGGGGGACTCAAAATGAAAAACTGTTTTTT. Its protein product is CASSYTPGGTQNEKLFF.

This clonotype was detected only a few times. A junction end diverges from the germline sequence, so it may reflect a read error. The chain is built from TRBV27 and TRBJ1-1, with D tentatively TRBD1 (6 bases). The CDR3 contains 11 residues. Germline V gene sequence: CDR1 MNHEY, CDR2 SMNVEV (reference sequence). The CDR3 here is CASNGGTEALF. The CDR3 DNA sequence: TGTGCCAGCAATGGGGGCACTGAAGCTCTCTTT.

This clonotype showed up just a few times. V gene TRBV28 combines with J gene TRBJ1-2, with TRBD1 matching 7 bases. The germline V gene has CDR1 MDHEN and CDR2 SYDVKM. This CDR3 comprises 14 residues. V lost 5 bases to trimming and J lost 0 bases; unmatched junction nucleotides: 3. This chain's CDR3 is CASSTGVTNYGYTF. In DNA form, the CDR3 reads TGTGCCAGCAGTACAGGGGTGACTAACTATGGCTACACCTTC.

For this clonotype: Likely a read error: the CDR3 ends without its conserved phenylalanine or tryptophan. The V call is TRBV28, the J call TRBJ2-3; tentatively, D is TRBD1 (5 bases). Germline V gene sequence: CDR1 MDHEN, CDR2 SYDVKM. Trimming shortened V by 6 bases and J by 4 bases, and 17 bases separated the two germline ends. There are 15 residues in the CDR3. CDR3: CASSLVGVGADTQYL. CDR3 bases: TGTGCCAGCAGCCTCGTAGGAGTAGGGGCAGATACGCAGTATCTT.

The rearrangement joins TRBV20-1 to TRBJ1-1, with D possibly being TRBD1 (5 bases). In germline, CDR1 is DFQATT, CDR2 SNEGSKA (reference sequence). This CDR3 contains 16 residues. V lost 6 bases, J lost 7 bases, and 27 bases lay in between. This CDR3 reads CSAPKRGDRLGGEAFF. Written as DNA, the CDR3 is TGCAGTGCCCCCAAACGGGGGGACCGACTTGGTGGTGAAGCTTTCTTT.

This clonotype has just a few counts. The chain is built from TRBV18 and TRBJ2-5; TRBD1 matches 7 bases. Germline CDR1 reads KGHSH; CDR2 reads LQKENI. With V trimmed by 5 bases and J by 5 bases, 8 bases remained unmatched. The length of the CDR3 is 14 residues. In nucleotides, the CDR3 is TGTGCCAGCTCAAGGGGGCGCGTTGTGGAGACCCAGTACTTC. Protein: CASSRGRVVETQYF.

This chain connects TRBV5-1 to TRBJ2-2, with D perhaps given as TRBD1 or TRBD2 (5 bases each). Trimming left V 0 bases short and J 6 bases short, with 15 bases between. CDR1 and CDR2 (germline): SGHRS, YFSETQ. This CDR3 is 16 amino acids long. In DNA, the CDR3 is TGCGCCAGCAGCTTGGATATAGAGGGGTTCGCCGGGGAGCTGTTTTTT. Translation gives CASSLDIEGFAGELFF.

The V and J genes are TRBV6-1 and TRBJ1-2, with 8 bases identical to TRBD1. Unmatched junction bases numbered 11, after V lost 7 bases and J lost 4 bases. Per the germline V gene, CDR1 is MNHNS and CDR2 is SASEGT. The CDR3 extends over 15 amino acids. The CDR3: CASKLSRQGPYGYTF. The CDR3 DNA reads TGTGCCAGCAAGTTGTCTAGACAGGGGCCCTATGGCTACACCTTC.

The table lists this clonotype with many counts. This rearrangement joins TRBV7-2 to TRBJ2-5; D remains ambiguous. This CDR3 has 11 amino acids. Trimming removed 4 bases at V and 5 bases at J, with 5 bases between. Germline V gives CDR1 SGHTA, CDR2 FQGNSA. CDR3 sequence: CASSSMETQYF. The CDR3 DNA is TGTGCCAGCAGCTCAATGGAGACCCAGTACTTC.

The chain recombines TRBV20-1 with TRBJ1-2; a weak D match, TRBD1 (5 bases). The CDR3 length is 13 residues. Germline CDR1 is DFQATT and CDR2 is SNEGSKA (reference sequence). V shed 0 bases and J shed 6 bases, with 11 bases lying between them. CDR3 DNA sequence: TGCAGTGCTAGAGACCCCGACAGCAATGGCTACACCTTC. Translation: CSARDPDSNGYTF.

J is TRBJ1-2 and V is TRBV4-2; a possible D gene is TRBD1 (5 bases). The CDR3 has 15 residues. Germline V gene sequence: CDR1 LGHNA, CDR2 YNFKEQ. The germline V and J ends were trimmed by 0 bases and 3 bases, with 11 bases remaining between them. The CDR3 protein is CASSQDVETDYGYTF. In nucleotides, the CDR3 is TGTGCCAGCAGCCAAGATGTAGAGACAGACTATGGCTACACCTTC.

The table lists this clonotype with a few counts. The rearrangement links TRBV5-6 to TRBJ2-3; the match to TRBD2 covers 7 bases. Per germline, CDR1 SGHDT and CDR2 YYEEEE. There are 14 residues in the CDR3. V gave up 4 bases and J gave up 5 bases; unmatched junction bases: 7. CDR3 DNA: TGTGCCAGCAGCCCCGAGCGGGGTGGAGATACGCAGTATTTT. It yields the protein CASSPERGGDTQYF.

This clonotype was seen a handful of times. CDR3 residues: CASSVFGGQGTDEQYF. Written as DNA, the CDR3 is TGTGCCAGCAGCGTTTTTGGCGGACAGGGGACCGACGAGCAGTACTTC. The chain uses TRBV9 and TRBJ2-5; 9 bases line up with TRBD1. The J call may be wrong; the DNA end is better matched by TRBJ2-7. Germline V gene sequence: CDR1 SGDLS, CDR2 YYNGEE. This CDR3 region has 16 residues.

The chain employs TRBV29-1 and TRBJ2-1; a possible D gene is TRBD1 (6 bases). Trimming took off 3 bases at V and 4 bases at J, with 13 bases between the two ends. Germline V CDR1 and CDR2: SQVTM, ANQGSEA. The CDR3 is 14 amino acids. The CDR3 coding sequence is TGCAGCGTTGACAGGGGACCCGCTTACAATGAGCAGTTCTTC. Its protein product is CSVDRGPAYNEQFF.

This clonotype was seen a handful of times. This chain uses TRBV7-9 with TRBJ1-4, with 7 bases fitting TRBD1. V was clipped by 5 bases and J by 8 bases; unmatched bases: 11. CDR1 is SEHNR, CDR2 FQNEAQ, per germline (reference sequence). This CDR3 contains 15 residues. Here the CDR3 reads CASSPRRTGNEKLFF. CDR3 DNA: TGTGCCAGCAGCCCTCGAAGGACAGGCAACGAAAAACTGTTTTTT. Supplemented by reference TRBV7-9 and TRBJ1-4, the full variable domain reads DTGVSQNPRHKITKRGQNVTFRCDPISEHNRLYWYRQTLGQGPEFLTYFQNEAQLEKSRLLSDRFSAERPKGSFSTLEIQRTEQGDSAMYLCASSPRRTGNEKLFFGSGTQLSVL.

This clonotype was seen more than once but under ten times. V gene TRBV7-9 combines with J gene TRBJ1-1, with D unresolved. V lost 5 bases and J lost 8, with 9 bases in between. The CDR3 loop spans 11 amino acids. From germline, CDR1 is SEHNR and CDR2 FQNEAQ (reference sequence). CDR3 bases: TGTGCCAGCAGCCCGACGCGCGAAGCTTTCTTT. It specifies CASSPTREAFF.

A word on this clonotype: At one end the junction does not follow the germline gene, possibly because of a read error. The chain is built from TRBV5-6 and TRBJ2-3; tentatively, D is TRBD2 (5 bases). CDR3 length: 16 amino acids. Germline lookup yields CDR1 SGHDT and CDR2 YYEEEE. CDR3 nucleotide sequence: TGTGCCAGCAGGCGAGGGTCCCTAGCCCGCACAGATACGCAGTACTTT. Amino acid sequence: CASRRGSLARTDTQYF.

The chain uses TRBV5-6 and TRBJ2-6; 10 nucleotides line up with TRBD1. The CDR3 spans 15 residues. Losses at the gene ends were 5 bases for V and 6 bases for J; bases not matched to a gene: 5. Germline V gene lookup returns CDR1 SGHDT and CDR2 YYEEEE. CDR3 loop: CASRARQGAANVLTF. The CDR3 DNA is TGTGCCAGCAGAGCGAGACAGGGGGCGGCCAACGTCCTGACTTTC.